Below are 14 T cell receptor beta chains sequenced from a single sample in a study of cytomegalovirus exposure and HLA in healthy donors. The PCR ran on 60 Vbeta and 13 Jbeta primers. Profiling relied on immunoSEQ multiplex PCR, and the TCRdb table lists in-frame clones only, not all of them. The data contain roughly 130,000 clones, around 78% of them singletons. Sequencing was done on a sample of PBMCs. All receptors come from a woman between 45 and 65 years old in good health and CMV-seronegative.

This clone was counted between two and nine times. This chain connects TRBV4-1 to TRBJ2-7; D unclear. The CDR3 is 13 residues long. V lost 5 bases and J lost 3, with 11 bases in between. Per the germline V gene, CDR1 is MGHRA and CDR2 is YSYEKL. The CDR3 spells CASSYYPSYEQYF. CDR3 DNA sequence: TGCGCCAGCAGCTACTATCCCAGCTACGAGCAGTACTTC.

This chain connects TRBV7-8 to TRBJ1-3; D gene uncertain. Germline V CDR1 and CDR2: SGHVS, FQNEAQ. CDR3 length equals 16 residues. V was shortened by 0 bases and J by 0 bases, with 9 bases between the two germline ends. CDR3 loop: CASSLASVGSGNTIYF. The DNA of the CDR3 is TGTGCCAGCAGCTTAGCTTCGGTCGGCTCTGGAAACACCATATATTTT.

The V gene is TRBV2, the J gene TRBJ2-7; 11 nucleotides line up with TRBD2. V lost 5 bases to trimming and J lost 0 bases; unmatched junction nucleotides: 21. Germline V gene data show CDR1 as SNHLY and CDR2 as FYNNEI. The CDR3 is 21 residues long. This CDR3 reads CASSLPLLPWGLAVLSYEQYV. In DNA form, the CDR3 reads TGTGCCAGCAGTCTACCTCTTCTACCATGGGGACTAGCGGTCCTCTCCTACGAGCAGTACGTC.

The chain links TRBV12-2 to TRBJ2-7; TRBD1, the D gene given by the table, was not confirmed from the DNA. TRBV12-2 is an annotated pseudogene. CDR3 length equals 12 residues. The chain's CDR3 is CASRTASYEQYF. The DNA of the CDR3 is TGTGCAAGTCGCACAGCCTCCTACGAGCAGTACTTC.

The sample holds a few counts of this clone. This rearrangement joins TRBV27 to TRBJ1-1; D may be TRBD1 (6 bases). CDR1 is MNHEY, CDR2 SMNVEV, per germline (reference sequence). V was trimmed by 3 bases and J by 5 bases, leaving 13 bases between them. This CDR3 contains 14 residues. The CDR3 sequence: CASSFGRGRTEAFF. In DNA, the CDR3 is TGTGCCAGCAGTTTCGGCAGGGGAAGGACTGAAGCTTTCTTT.

The chain has TRBV30 and TRBJ2-1, with 7 bases lining up with TRBD2. Per germline, CDR1 GTSNPN and CDR2 SVGIG (reference sequence). Germline trimming cut 2 bases from V and 7 bases from J; bases unmatched to any gene: 5. This CDR3 contains 13 residues. The CDR3 here is CAWSPAGNNEQFF. CDR3 DNA sequence: TGTGCCTGGAGTCCAGCGGGGAATAATGAGCAGTTCTTC.

This chain links TRBV19 with TRBJ2-7, with 11 bases fitting TRBD2. The junction had 15 bases not matched to a gene; V was cut back by 5 bases and J by 3 bases. The CDR3 covers 18 residues. CDR1 and CDR2 from the germline V gene are LNHDA and SQIVND (reference sequence). Here the CDR3 DNA reads TGTGCCAGTAGTTCCAGACCACTAGCGGGAGTCCGAGGCTACGAGCAGTACTTC. Amino acid sequence: CASSSRPLAGVRGYEQYF.

This clone showed up just once. V and J are TRBV28 and TRBJ2-1; D not certain. Germline-derived CDR1 and CDR2 are MDHEN and SYDVKM. V lost 3 bases, J lost 4 bases, and 13 bases lay in between. This CDR3 comprises 15 residues. Written as DNA, the CDR3 is TGTGCCAGCAGTTTTATTGCCGCCTATTACAATGAGCAGTTCTTC. It translates to CASSFIAAYYNEQFF.

The rearrangement links TRBV21-1 to TRBJ1-5; TRBD1 is the table's D call and was not checked against the DNA. TRBV21-1 is an annotated pseudogene. The CDR3 is 14 residues long. The CDR3, as DNA: TGTGCCTTCCACGACAGGGATATAGGTCAGCCCCAGCATTTT. This sequence encodes CAFHDRDIGQPQHF.

With respect to this clone: Its ends do not fully match the called genes, so a read error is possible. This chain joins TRBV5-7 and TRBJ1-2; 7 bases fit TRBD1. TRBV5-7 qualifies as an ORF whose function is uncertain. CDR3 length: 14 amino acids. This chain's CDR3 is CASSGSGTVYGYPF. The CDR3 DNA is TGTGCCAGCAGCGGGTCCGGGACAGTTTATGGCTACCCCTTC.

The J gene is TRBJ2-1, the V gene TRBV7-9; the D is unclear. The CDR3 consists of 13 residues. V shed 3 bases and J shed 3 bases, with 6 bases lying between them. Germline values: CDR1 SEHNR, CDR2 FQNEAQ (reference sequence). The CDR3 DNA is TGTGCCAGCAGCTTTCTTGTCTACAATGAGCAGTTCTTC. Amino acids: CASSFLVYNEQFF.

The CDR3 nucleotides read TGTGCCAGCCGGAGAGAGAGCTCCTACAATGAGCAGTTCTTC. Protein product: CASRRESSYNEQFF. V usage is TRBV2 and J usage is TRBJ2-1, with D unclear. From germline, CDR1 is SNHLY and CDR2 FYNNEI. The ends were cut back, 8 bases at V and 0 bases at J, with 11 bases in the middle. The length of the CDR3 is 14 residues.

Notes on this clone: The sample has other DNA sequences that encode this CDR3 too. The chain uses TRBV4-3 and TRBJ2-7; weak D call: TRBD2 (5 bases). Germline assignment: CDR1 LGHNA and CDR2 YSLEER. The CDR3 sequence is 14 residues long. V lost 0 bases and J lost 3, with 9 bases in between. The CDR3 spells CASSQDIGDYEQYF. CDR3 sequence (DNA): TGCGCCAGCAGCCAAGATATCGGGGACTACGAGCAGTACTTC.

J is TRBJ1-4 and V is TRBV19; 7 bases map to TRBD1. The CDR3 has 14 residues. The germline gives CDR1 LNHDA, CDR2 SQIVND (reference sequence). J gave up 7 bases and V 3 bases, and 5 bases lay outside the gene matches. The CDR3 DNA sequence: TGTGCCAGTAGTATTAGAGGGGGCCGTGAAAAACTGTTTTTT. This translates into CASSIRGGREKLFF.